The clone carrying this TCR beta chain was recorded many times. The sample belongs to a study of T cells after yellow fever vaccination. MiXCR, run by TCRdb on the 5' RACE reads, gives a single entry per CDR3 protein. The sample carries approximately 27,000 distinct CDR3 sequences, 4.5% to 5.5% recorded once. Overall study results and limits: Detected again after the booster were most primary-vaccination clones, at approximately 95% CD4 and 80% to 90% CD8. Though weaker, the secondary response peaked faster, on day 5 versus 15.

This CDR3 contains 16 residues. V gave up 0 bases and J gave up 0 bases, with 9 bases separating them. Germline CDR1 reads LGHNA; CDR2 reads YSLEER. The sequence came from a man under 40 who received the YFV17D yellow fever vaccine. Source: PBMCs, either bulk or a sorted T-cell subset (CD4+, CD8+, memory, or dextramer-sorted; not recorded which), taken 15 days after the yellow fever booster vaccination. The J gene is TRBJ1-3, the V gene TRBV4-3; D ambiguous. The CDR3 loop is CASSQESHNSGNTIYF. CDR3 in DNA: TGCGCCAGCAGCCAAGAAAGCCACAACTCTGGAAACACCATATATTTT.